These 17 T cell receptor beta chains were all obtained from the same sample, sequenced in a study of control samples from healthy donors and cancer patients. The data were produced by immunoSEQ multiplex PCR, yet TCRdb's version contains in-frame clones alone and is incomplete. The sample lists roughly 180,000 clones; 93% were seen once. The material sequenced was blood. The source of these receptors is a woman aged 55-70 years in good health.

In the case of this clone: The junction departs from germline at one end; a sequencing error may be responsible. The genes are TRBV3-1 (or the pseudogene TRBV3-2) and TRBJ2-3, with a possible D match to TRBD1 (5 bases). CDR1 is LGHDT, CDR2 YNNKEL, per germline (reference sequence). This CDR3 spans 14 amino acids. The CDR3, as DNA: TGTGCCAGCAGCCCACGACAGAGTACAGGTACGCAGTATTTT. Protein sequence: CASSPRQSTGTQYF.

This clone is a singleton in its sample. V is TRBV3-1 (or the pseudogene TRBV3-2) and J is TRBJ2-1; D not certain. The CDR3 covers 15 residues. Germline values: CDR1 LGHDT, CDR2 YNNKEL (reference sequence). Trimming removed 4 bases at V and 0 bases at J, with 10 bases between. The CDR3 sequence is CASSPTQSSYNEQFF. The CDR3 nucleotides are TGTGCCAGCAGCCCCACACAGAGCTCCTACAATGAGCAGTTCTTC.

The J gene is TRBJ1-1, the V gene TRBV5-1; TRBD1 agrees at 7 bases. The CDR3 length is 14 residues. V trimming: 4 bases; J trimming: 7 bases; junction bases outside the gene matches: 10. Germline CDR1 and CDR2: SGHRS and YFSETQ. CDR3 bases: TGCGCCAGCAGCCCACCCGTGGACAGGAGTGAAGCTTTCTTT. This gives the protein CASSPPVDRSEAFF.

The chain recombines TRBV7-2 with TRBJ2-7, with D perhaps TRBD2 (6 bases). The CDR3 spans 17 residues. The germline V gene has CDR1 SGHTA and CDR2 FQGNSA. The V gene lost 1 base and the J gene lost 0 bases, with 16 bases spanning the gap. CDR3 region: CASSLESGWGVSYEQYF. The CDR3 bases are TGTGCCAGCAGCTTAGAAAGCGGGTGGGGAGTCTCCTACGAGCAGTACTTC.

The chain carries TRBV11-3 and TRBJ2-7; D call uncertain. CDR3 size: 14 residues. V was cut by 1 base and J by 0 bases, with 7 bases left in between. Germline V gives CDR1 SGHNT, CDR2 YENEEA. The chain's CDR3 is CASSLVSGSYEQYF. The CDR3, as DNA: TGTGCCAGCAGCTTAGTATCAGGCTCCTACGAGCAGTACTTC.

The chain couples TRBV6-2 or TRBV6-3 to TRBJ2-1; 9 nucleotides agree with TRBD2. J gave up 7 bases and V 6 bases, and 4 bases lay outside the gene matches. The length of the CDR3 is 13 residues. Germline V gene sequence: CDR1 MNHEY, CDR2 SVGEGT. The CDR3 is CASSGTSRNEQFF. The CDR3 DNA is TGTGCCAGCAGCGGGACTAGCAGGAATGAGCAGTTCTTC.

V and J are TRBV6-6 and TRBJ2-7; 8 positions agree with TRBD1. Germline CDR1 and CDR2: MNHNY and SVGAGI (reference sequence). The CDR3 has 15 residues. The junction had 8 bases not matched to a gene; V was cut back by 5 bases and J by 2 bases. The CDR3 DNA reads as TGTGCCAGCAGTACTTCCGGGACAGGTACCTACGAGCAGTACTTC. It codes for CASSTSGTGTYEQYF.

This clone was detected once. This chain uses TRBV15 with TRBJ2-3; 8 bases line up with TRBD2. Trimming at V came to 5 bases and at J to 3 bases, leaving 7 bases not matched to a gene. Germline CDR1 reads LNHNV; CDR2 reads YYDKDF (reference sequence). This CDR3 contains 15 residues. CDR3 DNA: TGTGCCACCAGCCGAAGCGGGGGCCTTACAGATACGCAGTATTTT. Translated: CATSRSGGLTDTQYF. Complete variable domain (other parts from reference TRBV15 and TRBJ2-3): DAMVIQNPRYQVTQFGKPVTLSCSQTLNHNVMYWYQQKSSQAPKLLFHYYDKDFNNEADTPDNFQSRRPNTSFCFLDIRSPGLGDTAMYLCATSRSGGLTDTQYFGPGTRLTVL.

V usage is TRBV6-1 and J usage is TRBJ2-3, with 9 positions matching TRBD2. V was pared by 1 base and J by 2 bases, with 4 bases of the junction left unmatched. CDR3 size: 16 residues. Germline loops: CDR1 MNHNS, CDR2 SASEGT. CDR3: CASSEVGLAPTDTQYF. The DNA of the CDR3 is TGTGCCAGCAGTGAAGTGGGACTAGCCCCCACAGATACGCAGTATTTT.

The chain is built from TRBV4-1 and TRBJ1-3; D possibly corresponds to TRBD1 (5 bases). The CDR3 runs 16 residues. The V end was cut by 5 bases, the J end by 0 bases, with 14 bases between. Germline V lookup: CDR1 MGHRA, CDR2 YSYEKL. The CDR3 region has the DNA TGCGCCAGCAGCATTATTCAGGGATTCTCTGGAAACACCATATATTTT. It translates to CASSIIQGFSGNTIYF.

J is TRBJ2-1 and V is TRBV7-9; 8 bases are shared with TRBD1. The junction had 12 bases not matched to a gene; V was cut back by 5 bases and J by 6 bases. Germline assignment: CDR1 SEHNR and CDR2 FQNEAQ (reference sequence). The CDR3 covers 16 residues. The CDR3 spells CASSRPPSGQANEQFF. The CDR3 DNA sequence: TGTGCCAGCAGCCGGCCGCCGTCGGGACAGGCCAATGAGCAGTTCTTC.

This sequence joins TRBV27 and TRBJ2-1; a weak D match, TRBD1 (6 bases). The CDR3 is 12 amino acids. Deletions cut 6 bases from V and 7 bases from J, with 10 bases between. Germline V gene data show CDR1 as MNHEY and CDR2 as SMNVEV (reference sequence). The CDR3 loop is CASRRTENEQFF. CDR3 sequence (DNA): TGTGCCAGCAGACGGACAGAAAATGAGCAGTTCTTC.

V is TRBV30 and J is TRBJ1-2; D is possibly TRBD1 (5 bases). Germline V gene sequence: CDR1 GTSNPN, CDR2 SVGIG (reference sequence). This CDR3 comprises 14 residues. V was pared by 2 bases and J by 6 bases, with 16 bases between. In DNA, the CDR3 is TGTGCCTGGAGTCAGGGTTCAAGCGGACATGGCTACACCTTC. It encodes CAWSQGSSGHGYTF.

This chain links TRBV5-1 with TRBJ2-2; the D gene is possibly TRBD1 (5 bases). This CDR3 has 16 amino acids. Germline CDR1 SGHRS, CDR2 YFSETQ. The V end lost 0 bases, the J end lost 1 base, and 10 bases lay between the germline ends. CDR3 region: CASSLVWGGNTGELFF. The DNA of the CDR3 is TGCGCCAGCAGCTTGGTTTGGGGCGGGAACACCGGGGAGCTGTTTTTT.

The chain joins TRBV5-1 to TRBJ2-7, with D unclear. V lost 1 base and J lost 4, with 6 bases in between. CDR3 length: 12 amino acids. Germline CDR1 SGHRS, CDR2 YFSETQ. CDR3 sequence reads: CASSLWGYEQYF. DNA for the CDR3: TGCGCCAGCAGCTTGTGGGGTTACGAGCAGTACTTC.

The chain employs TRBV7-6 and TRBJ2-5; 8 bases map to TRBD1. Losses at the gene ends were 5 bases for V and 3 bases for J; bases not matched to a gene: 5. In germline, CDR1 is SGHVS, CDR2 FNYEAQ. The CDR3 covers 14 residues. The CDR3 DNA is TGTGCCAGCAGCCCACGGACAGGGAAAGAGACCCAGTACTTC. Translating it yields CASSPRTGKETQYF.

The V and J genes are TRBV18 and TRBJ1-1; a weak D match, TRBD1 (6 bases). This CDR3 region has 14 residues. Trimming left V 4 bases short and J 2 bases short, with 11 bases between. Germline CDR1 is KGHSH and CDR2 is LQKENI. This chain's CDR3 is CASSRRTENTEAFF. In DNA form, the CDR3 reads TGTGCCAGCTCACGAAGGACAGAAAACACTGAAGCTTTCTTT.